The TCR beta chain under discussion was sequenced for a study of shared clonotypes between healthy human individuals. CDR1 is LNHNV, CDR2 YYDKDF, per germline (reference sequence). Trimming removed 3 bases at V and 6 bases at J, with 24 bases between. The CDR3 has 17 residues. Assay: immunoSEQ multiplex PCR; the TCRdb copy retains only in-frame clones and omits some. Of 1.6 million or so clones in the sample, roughly 95% were seen once. The V call is TRBV15, the J call TRBJ2-7; possibly TRBD2 for D (6 bases). The source of this sequence is a man aged 25 to 40 in good health. Sequences were obtained from naive CD4+ T cells sorted from blood. The subset: CD45RA+ positively selected. The CDR3 DNA reads TGTGCCACCAGCAGGTTGGCCAGACAGCCTGCGGGGATCGAGCAGTACTTC. It yields the protein CATSRLARQPAGIEQYF.